What follows are 7 T cell receptor beta chains derived from one specimen sequenced in a study of blood T cell repertoires in COVID-19. The repertoire was sequenced with immunoSEQ multiplex PCR; TCRdb's copy has only in-frame clones and lacks some. Among about 230,000 clones listed, around 88% were seen once. The sequenced sample was PBMCs or T cells enriched from blood (not recorded which). The receptors originated from a woman aged 40 to 50 with acute COVID-19.

The rearrangement uses TRBV20-1 and TRBJ2-7; no firm D call. Per germline, CDR1 DFQATT and CDR2 SNEGSKA (reference sequence). Trimming left V 3 bases short and J 2 bases short, with 14 bases between. The CDR3 loop spans 14 amino acids. Written as DNA, the CDR3 is TGCAGTGCTAGTGGGTACAGACCAACCTACGAGCAGTACTTC. The encoded protein is CSASGYRPTYEQYF.

This sequence joins TRBV29-1 and TRBJ1-2; the match to TRBD1 covers 8 bases. Germline V gene data show CDR1 as SQVTM and CDR2 as ANQGSEA. The CDR3 has 12 amino acids. Germline trimming cut 4 bases from V and 5 bases from J; bases unmatched to any gene: 3. CDR3 nucleotides: TGCAGCGTTGCCCGGACAGGGTATGGCTACACCTTC. Protein: CSVARTGYGYTF.

The genes are TRBV7-7 and TRBJ2-5, with 9 positions matching TRBD1. V was clipped by 3 bases and J by 2 bases; unmatched bases: 4. Germline V gene lookup returns CDR1 SSHAT and CDR2 FNYEAQ (reference sequence). The CDR3 contains 15 residues. CDR3 loop: CASSLGDRVQETQYF. DNA of the CDR3: TGTGCCAGCAGCTTGGGGGACAGGGTACAAGAGACCCAGTACTTC.

This chain connects TRBV6-1 to TRBJ2-7; 10 nucleotides match TRBD1. V trimming: 0 bases; J trimming: 12 bases; junction bases outside the gene matches: 5. Per germline, CDR1 MNHNS and CDR2 SASEGT. The CDR3 is 13 residues long. CDR3 loop: CASSEADRGHRYF. CDR3 bases: TGTGCCAGCAGTGAAGCTGACAGGGGGCATCGGTACTTC.

The gene calls are TRBV10-3 and TRBJ2-7, with a weak D call TRBD2 (7 bases). There are 15 residues in the CDR3. Germline values: CDR1 ENHRY, CDR2 SYGVKD. Trimming stripped 2 bases from V and 2 bases from J, with 13 bases between. CDR3 protein: CAISEEGGAPYEQYV. CDR3 in DNA: TGTGCCATCAGTGAGGAGGGGGGGGCCCCCTACGAGCAGTACGTC.

This chain joins TRBV5-1 and TRBJ1-2; TRBD1 agrees at 7 bases. This CDR3 contains 15 residues. CDR1 and CDR2 from the germline V gene are SGHRS and YFSETQ. V was pared by 4 bases and J by 2 bases, with 8 bases of the junction left unmatched. CDR3: CASSPDRVSNYGYTF. CDR3 nucleotide sequence: TGCGCCAGCAGCCCCGACAGGGTGTCCAACTATGGCTACACCTTC.

This chain joins TRBV7-2 and TRBJ1-5; possibly TRBD1 for D (5 bases). The CDR3 contains 15 residues. V lost 3 bases and J 0 bases, leaving 9 bases between the germline ends. In germline, CDR1 is SGHTA, CDR2 FQGNSA. The CDR3 here is CASSLAGLSNQPQHF. The CDR3 bases are TGTGCCAGCAGCTTGGCAGGGCTTAGCAATCAGCCCCAGCATTTT.